This T cell receptor beta chain was documented in a study of Tregs in tolerant kidney transplant recipients. Trimming left V 0 bases short and J 2 bases short, with 10 bases between. The CDR3 is made up of 15 amino acids. Germline V gene lookup returns CDR1 LNHNV and CDR2 YYDKDF (reference sequence). This clone was seen once. Its specificity is not known. CD4+CD25+CD127- Tregs, CD4+CD25- non-Tregs, CD4 and CD8 cells were sorted. Study-wide results and caveats: Tolerant patients' donor-specific Tregs expanded beyond overall Tregs, suggesting antigen-driven growth. Expanding Tregs on activated donor B cells appeared to best identify donor-specific TCRbeta clones. Some patients' samples used different primers over time, so nucleotide sequences weren't comparable.

Some clones are missing from TCRdb's copy, which holds only in-frame ones; the method was immunoSEQ multiplex PCR. The table includes tens of thousands of clones, over 85% detected once. The chain joins TRBV15 to TRBJ2-5, with a weak D call TRBD1 (5 bases). This clonotype was sampled from a human donor who received a combined kidney and bone marrow transplant. The material sequenced was CD4+ T cells from blood, taken before the transplant. The CDR3 sequence: CATSRDPQGQETQYF. CDR3 DNA sequence: TGTGCCACCAGCAGAGATCCGCAGGGACAAGAGACCCAGTACTTC.